These 16 T cell receptor beta chains were all obtained from the same sample, sequenced in a study of OX40 agonist ivuxolimab in advanced cancers. TCRdb's table, derived via immunoSEQ multiplex PCR, lists solely in-frame clones and lacks some. The data contain some 11,000 clones, approximately 86% of them singletons. The material was CD4+ or CD8+ T cells sorted from blood, obtained in a trial of the OX40 agonist ivuxolimab. The receptors were gathered from an adult with an advanced solid tumor such as melanoma, head and neck, liver or kidney cancer.

The chain couples TRBV7-9 to TRBJ2-2; D uncertain. CDR3 length equals 16 residues. Germline values: CDR1 SEHNR, CDR2 FQNEAQ (reference sequence). V shed 2 bases and J shed 4 bases, with 14 bases lying between them. The CDR3 spells CASSLRSSISTGELFF. The CDR3 nucleotides read TGTGCCAGCAGCTTAAGGTCCTCAATAAGCACCGGGGAGCTGTTTTTT. The full variable domain, rest sourced from reference TRBV7-9 and TRBJ2-2, is DTGVSQNPRHKITKRGQNVTFRCDPISEHNRLYWYRQTLGQGPEFLTYFQNEAQLEKSRLLSDRFSAERPKGSFSTLEIQRTEQGDSAMYLCASSLRSSISTGELFFGEGSRLTVL.

This clone was seen only once. The chain employs TRBV13 and TRBJ2-7, with 11 bases identical to TRBD1. This CDR3 spans 18 amino acids. Germline values: CDR1 PRHDT, CDR2 FYEKMQ (reference sequence). J was trimmed by 0 bases and V by 4 bases; bases with no gene match: 11. The CDR3 loop is CASSSAGTGGFSSYEQYF. The CDR3 coding sequence is TGTGCCAGCAGCTCGGCCGGGACAGGGGGGTTCAGCTCCTACGAGCAGTACTTC.

The J gene is TRBJ2-5, the V gene TRBV19; 11 bases fit TRBD2. The CDR3 length is 15 residues. V shed 7 bases and J 4 bases; nucleotides not matched to a gene: 8. Germline CDR1 LNHDA, CDR2 SQIVND (reference sequence). CDR3 DNA sequence: TGTGCCAGTACCGTAGCGGGAGGGCCAGGAGAGACCCAGTACTTC. Translation: CASTVAGGPGETQYF.

The genes are TRBV4-1 and TRBJ2-1; D remains ambiguous. Germline assignment: CDR1 MGHRA and CDR2 YSYEKL. The CDR3 length is 16 residues. Trimming left V 6 bases short and J 0 bases short, with 15 bases between. The CDR3 nucleotides are TGCGCCAGCAGTGCGACTTTTGACACCTCCTACAATGAGCAGTTCTTC. This sequence encodes CASSATFDTSYNEQFF.

The chain employs TRBV5-6 and TRBJ2-7; 12 bases are a match to TRBD2. Losses at the gene ends were 5 bases for V and 2 bases for J; bases not matched to a gene: 5. Looked up from germline, CDR1 is SGHDT and CDR2 is YYEEEE. The CDR3 is 15 amino acids. The CDR3 bases are TGTGCCAGCAGTCTTCTAGCGGGAGGGCCCTACGAGCAGTACTTC. Translating gives CASSLLAGGPYEQYF. Full variable domain (remainder filled in from reference TRBV5-6 and TRBJ2-7): DAGVTQSPTHLIKTRGQQVTLRCSPKSGHDTVSWYQQALGQGPQFIFQYYEEEERQRGNFPDRFSGHQFPNYSSELNVNALLLGDSALYLCASSLLAGGPYEQYFGPGTRLTVT.

The V and J genes are TRBV29-1 and TRBJ2-2, with TRBD1 as a possible D gene (7 bases). The CDR3 has 13 residues. Deletions cut 7 bases from V and 5 bases from J, with 14 bases between. From germline, CDR1 is SQVTM and CDR2 ANQGSEA. Here the CDR3 reads CSGKQGRTGELFF. In nucleotides, the CDR3 is TGCAGCGGGAAACAGGGGAGGACCGGGGAGCTGTTTTTT.

This clone came up once. The J gene is TRBJ1-5, the V gene TRBV28; D is uncertain. This CDR3 contains 14 residues. With 3 bases removed from V and 2 bases from J, the gap between germline ends came to 8 bases. Germline lookup yields CDR1 MDHEN and CDR2 SYDVKM. DNA for the CDR3: TGTGCCAGCAGTTTCCCTCCCGGCAATCAGCCCCAGCATTTT. It is translated as CASSFPPGNQPQHF.

This chain uses TRBV19 with TRBJ2-2; D not resolved. Germline V CDR1 and CDR2: LNHDA, SQIVND (reference sequence). This CDR3 comprises 13 residues. V gave up 6 bases and J gave up 6 bases, with 11 bases separating them. The CDR3 nucleotides read TGTGCCAGTAGAATCGCTGGCGCCGGGGAGCTGTTTTTT. It codes for CASRIAGAGELFF.

V usage is TRBV13 and J usage is TRBJ2-3; 11 nucleotides line up with TRBD2. Germline V gives CDR1 PRHDT, CDR2 FYEKMQ (reference sequence). V shed 5 bases, J shed 10 bases, and the junction held 11 bases outside the gene matches. The CDR3 loop spans 15 amino acids. DNA of the CDR3: TGTGCCAGCAGCCCCCAAACTAGCGGGAGAAACCCGCAGTATTTT. Its translation is CASSPQTSGRNPQYF.

There are a few counts of this clone. The chain is built from TRBV19 and TRBJ2-1, with 8 nucleotides matching TRBD2. This CDR3 spans 15 amino acids. CDR1 and CDR2 (germline): LNHDA, SQIVND (reference sequence). V dropped 5 bases and J dropped 8; count of bases not matched to a gene: 11. The CDR3 DNA sequence: TGTGCCAGTAGTGAGTTCGGGAGGGCCCTCGATGAGCAGTTCTTC. Encoded protein: CASSEFGRALDEQFF. The full variable domain, its missing parts supplied by reference TRBV19 and TRBJ2-1, is DGGITQSPKYLFRKEGQNVTLSCEQNLNHDAMYWYRQDPGQGLRLIYYSQIVNDFQKGDIAEGYSVSREKKESFPLTVTSAQKNPTAFYLCASSEFGRALDEQFFGPGTRLTVL.

The chain has TRBV7-9 and TRBJ2-7, with TRBD1 matching 9 bases. This CDR3 contains 15 residues. The germline V gene encodes CDR1 SEHNR and CDR2 FQNEAQ (reference sequence). The ends lost 4 bases at V and 0 bases at J; junction bases unmatched: 4. Here the CDR3 reads CASSSPQGASYEQYF. The CDR3 bases are TGTGCCAGCAGCTCTCCACAGGGGGCCTCCTACGAGCAGTACTTC.

The rearrangement joins TRBV10-1 to TRBJ2-1; 8 bases map to TRBD2. The length of the CDR3 is 14 residues. The V segment lost 6 bases and the J segment 4 bases; nucleotides outside the gene matches: 5. Germline V gene sequence: CDR1 WNHNN, CDR2 SYGVQD (reference sequence). CDR3 region: CASRTSEIYNEQFF. CDR3 nucleotides: TGCGCCAGCAGGACTAGCGAGATATACAATGAGCAGTTCTTC.

This chain links TRBV4-1 with TRBJ2-6; TRBD1 aligns across 7 bases. V lost 2 bases and J lost 4; bases outside the gene matches: 2. The CDR3 loop spans 15 amino acids. CDR1 and CDR2 from the germline V gene are MGHRA and YSYEKL. CDR3 in DNA: TGCGCCAGCAGCCAAACAGGGGTAGGGGCCAACGTCCTGACTTTC. Its protein is CASSQTGVGANVLTF.

The J gene is TRBJ2-3, the V gene TRBV9; D unclear. The germline V gene has CDR1 SGDLS and CDR2 YYNGEE. Trimming stripped 3 bases from V and 1 base from J, with 9 bases between. CDR3 length equals 14 residues. CDR3 region: CASSGSRGTDTQYF. In DNA form, the CDR3 reads TGTGCCAGCAGCGGGAGCAGAGGCACAGATACGCAGTATTTT.

The genes are TRBV19 and TRBJ2-1; D possibly corresponds to TRBD1 (6 bases). V was trimmed by 2 bases and J by 4 bases, leaving 12 bases between them. The length of the CDR3 is 15 residues. CDR1 LNHDA and CDR2 SQIVND come from the germline V gene (reference sequence). The CDR3 here is CASSIQGFEYNEQFF. As DNA, the CDR3 is TGTGCCAGTAGTATACAGGGGTTTGAGTACAATGAGCAGTTCTTC.

In nucleotides, the CDR3 is TGTGCCAGCAGTGAAGAAGCGGGAGAGGGGGAGACCCAGTACTTC. Translating gives CASSEEAGEGETQYF. The chain carries TRBV2 and TRBJ2-5, with 8 positions matching TRBD2. This CDR3 is built from 15 residues. The junction had 6 bases not matched to a gene; V was cut back by 1 base and J by 5 bases. From germline, CDR1 is SNHLY and CDR2 FYNNEI.